This T cell receptor (beta chain) was identified during a study of T cells in Graves' hyperthyroidism and ophthalmopathy. Study details: Peripheral blood was secured at the point of initial diagnosis, before any treatment.

V gave up 2 bases and J gave up 4 bases; unmatched junction bases: 6. Germline lookup yields CDR1 KGHDR and CDR2 SFDVKD. The CDR3 consists of 16 residues. With a duration under 2 months, the hyperthyroidism was newly diagnosed in patients aged 18 to 65. Exclusions: uncontrolled infection, other autoimmune disease, pregnancy, lactation. This clonotype showed up many times. Amplified TCR beta CDR3 regions came from RNA transcripts. Carried out on the TCR CDR3, a first-round RT-PCR used the HTBI primer set. TCRdb redid the calling of the multiplex PCR reads with MiXCR, one entry per CDR3 protein. The sample includes around 99,000 distinct CDR3 sequences, around a sixth of them seen just once.

This chain uses TRBV24-1 with TRBJ1-2; 10 positions agree with TRBD1. The sample comprised blood. This receptor was taken from a woman in her 50s with Graves' hyperthyroidism. The CDR3 sequence is CATSDSSGQGRYGYTF. The CDR3 DNA sequence: TGTGCCACCAGTGATTCCTCGGGACAGGGGCGCTATGGCTACACCTTC.